This entry lists 21 T cell receptor beta chains sequenced from one sample in a study of blood T cell repertoires in COVID-19. Sequencing used immunoSEQ multiplex PCR; TCRdb keeps in-frame clones, though not all of them. The data show roughly 250,000 clones, about 85% seen once. Sequencing was carried out using peripheral blood. These receptor sequences come from a man aged 55 to 70 who had recovered from COVID-19.

The table lists this clone with a few counts. The chain links TRBV5-4 to TRBJ2-7; a weak D match, TRBD1 (5 bases). This CDR3 is 15 amino acids long. V lost 0 bases, J lost 4 bases, and 14 bases lay in between. Germline loops: CDR1 SGHNT, CDR2 YYREEE (reference sequence). The CDR3 DNA reads as TGTGCCAGCAGCTTGGGTCCCGGACAACCATACGAGCAGTACTTC. As protein: CASSLGPGQPYEQYF. The full variable domain, completed using reference TRBV5-4 and TRBJ2-7, is ETGVTQSPTHLIKTRGQQVTLRCSSQSGHNTVSWYQQALGQGPQFIFQYYREEENGRGNFPPRFSGLQFPNYSSELNVNALELDDSALYLCASSLGPGQPYEQYFGPGTRLTVT.

CDR3 sequence: CASSPTGTGLNSPLHF. CDR3 nucleotides: TGTGCCAGTAGTCCTACCGGGACAGGGCTAAATTCACCCCTCCACTTT. This chain uses TRBV19 with TRBJ1-6, with 9 bases fitting TRBD1. CDR1 is LNHDA and CDR2 is SQIVND in the germline V gene (reference sequence). The CDR3 runs 16 residues. The V and J ends lost 5 bases and 7 bases, in that order; junction bases with no gene match: 9.

This chain connects TRBV5-1 to TRBJ1-6; TRBD1 matches 7 bases. V shed 0 bases and J 8 bases; nucleotides not matched to a gene: 2. Germline V gene data show CDR1 as SGHRS and CDR2 as YFSETQ. The CDR3 contains 14 residues. In DNA, the CDR3 is TGCGCCAGCAGCTTGGGGACAGGACATTCACCCCTCCACTTT. This gives the protein CASSLGTGHSPLHF.

The rearrangement links TRBV3-1 (or the pseudogene TRBV3-2) to TRBJ1-2; 7 nucleotides line up with TRBD1. The V gene end was trimmed by 7 bases and the J gene end by 6 bases; junction bases not matched to a gene: 5. CDR1 is LGHDT, CDR2 YNNKEL, per germline (reference sequence). The CDR3 totals 12 residues. The CDR3 DNA sequence: TGTGCCAGCAAGACAGGGAGAAATGGCTACACCTTC. Residues: CASKTGRNGYTF.

The chain links TRBV7-9 to TRBJ2-5; D unclear. V lost 1 base and J 0 bases, leaving 15 bases between the germline ends. From germline, CDR1 is SEHNR and CDR2 FQNEAQ (reference sequence). The CDR3 consists of 17 residues. The CDR3: CASSLDARHLNQETQYF. The CDR3, as DNA: TGTGCCAGCAGCTTAGACGCCAGACACCTAAACCAAGAGACCCAGTACTTC.

The chain has TRBV30 and TRBJ2-2; D unresolved. Germline CDR1 and CDR2: GTSNPN and SVGIG (reference sequence). The CDR3 extends over 14 amino acids. The V end lost 0 bases, the J end lost 0 bases, and 5 bases lay between the germline ends. The CDR3: CAWSVQANTGELFF. The CDR3 DNA sequence: TGTGCCTGGAGTGTACAAGCGAACACCGGGGAGCTGTTTTTT. The variable domain in full, completed from reference TRBV30 and TRBJ2-2, reads SQTIHQWPATLVQPVGSPLSLECTVEGTSNPNLYWYRQAAGRGLQLLFYSVGIGQISSEVPQNLSASRPQDRQFILSSKKLLLSDSGFYLCAWSVQANTGELFFGEGSRLTVL.

This chain links TRBV7-8 with TRBJ1-1, with TRBD1 as a possible D gene (5 bases). The germline V and J ends were trimmed by 4 bases and 3 bases, with 18 bases remaining between them. CDR3 length: 16 amino acids. Looked up from germline, CDR1 is SGHVS and CDR2 is FQNEAQ. CDR3 protein: CASSWGPPGTHTEAFF. The DNA for the CDR3 is TGTGCCAGCAGCTGGGGCCCGCCCGGTACGCACACTGAAGCTTTCTTT.

This chain links TRBV24-1 with TRBJ1-2; D not resolved. This CDR3 comprises 11 residues. The germline V gene has CDR1 KGHDR and CDR2 SFDVKD. V lost 2 bases and J lost 8, with 5 bases in between. The DNA of the CDR3 is TGTGCCACCAGTGATTCCGGGGGCTACACCTTC. Its protein is CATSDSGGYTF.

The chain couples TRBV5-1 to TRBJ1-3, with 10 bases lining up with TRBD1. Germline CDR1 SGHRS, CDR2 YFSETQ. The CDR3 totals 13 residues. The V gene end was trimmed by 6 bases and the J gene end by 8 bases; junction bases not matched to a gene: 5. The CDR3 DNA is TGCGCCAGCACCTGGGACAGGGGCGACACCATATATTTT. Residues: CASTWDRGDTIYF.

The chain recombines TRBV7-9 with TRBJ1-3, with D possibly TRBD1 on 5 matching bases. CDR3 length equals 14 residues. The V end was cut by 8 bases, the J end by 3 bases, with 14 bases between. The V gene's germline CDR1 is SEHNR and CDR2 FQNEAQ (reference sequence). CDR3 in DNA: TGTGCCAGCTCCCGTCCGGGGGTTGGAAACACCATATATTTT. Protein product: CASSRPGVGNTIYF.

The chain couples TRBV6-5 to TRBJ1-6; 9 nucleotides line up with TRBD1. The CDR3 is 14 residues long. V lost 6 bases to trimming and J lost 13 bases; unmatched junction nucleotides: 10. Germline CDR1 and CDR2: MNHEY and SVGAGI. CDR3 region: CASSRDRVNWPLHF. DNA for the CDR3: TGTGCCAGCAGCCGGGACAGGGTCAATTGGCCCCTCCACTTT.

This rearrangement joins TRBV24-1 to TRBJ2-2, with D unclear. This CDR3 contains 11 residues. CDR1 is KGHDR, CDR2 SFDVKD, per germline. V gave up 5 bases and J gave up 5 bases, with 2 bases separating them. CDR3 sequence: CATSVTGELFF. The CDR3 coding sequence is TGTGCCACCAGTGTAACCGGGGAGCTGTTTTTT.

The chain links TRBV2 to TRBJ1-2; D gene ambiguous. The CDR3 is 14 residues long. The germline gives CDR1 SNHLY, CDR2 FYNNEI. The germline V and J ends were trimmed by 8 bases and 3 bases, with 16 bases remaining between them. The CDR3 DNA reads as TGTGCCAGCCGCCAGGAGGCCTCCTACTATGGCTACACCTTC. It is translated as CASRQEASYYGYTF.

The genes are TRBV4-1 and TRBJ2-3; 13 bases match TRBD2. Germline V lookup: CDR1 MGHRA, CDR2 YSYEKL. With V trimmed by 0 bases and J by 4 bases, 4 bases remained unmatched. This CDR3 has 17 residues. The CDR3 DNA is TGCGCCAGCAGCCAAGATGACACTAGCGGGGGGGCAGATACGCAGTATTTT. Its protein product is CASSQDDTSGGADTQYF.

In DNA, the CDR3 is TGTGCCAGCAGCCAAGATAACTCCCACATTCAGTACTTC. Translation gives CASSQDNSHIQYF. The chain employs TRBV14 and TRBJ2-4; the D is unclear. The V gene's germline CDR1 is SGHDN and CDR2 FVKESK. This CDR3 is 13 amino acids long. V lost 0 bases and J 8 bases, leaving 8 bases between the germline ends.

The chain employs TRBV6-1 and TRBJ2-4; 9 nucleotides agree with TRBD1. J lost 8 bases, V lost 4 bases, and 15 bases had no gene match. The CDR3 sequence is 17 residues long. Germline V lookup: CDR1 MNHNS, CDR2 SASEGT. The CDR3 bases are TGTGCCAGCAGTGGACGCACCGGGACAGGGATTAGTTACATTCAGTACTTC. Encoded protein: CASSGRTGTGISYIQYF.

The rearrangement links TRBV6-5 to TRBJ2-5, with TRBD2 identical over 9 bases. CDR3 length: 15 amino acids. With 7 bases clipped from V and 5 bases from J, the junction kept 11 bases outside the gene matches. Per germline, CDR1 MNHEY and CDR2 SVGAGI. The CDR3 region is CASTLPGLALETQYF. The CDR3 nucleotides are TGTGCCAGCACCCTACCGGGACTAGCCTTGGAGACCCAGTACTTC.

This rearrangement joins TRBV7-9 to TRBJ2-1, with 8 bases matching TRBD2. The CDR3 totals 16 residues. Germline CDR1 and CDR2: SEHNR and FQNEAQ (reference sequence). V trimming: 5 bases; J trimming: 0 bases; junction bases outside the gene matches: 6. Here the CDR3 DNA reads TGTGCCAGCAGCCCGTTAGCGGGGAGCTCCTACAATGAGCAGTTCTTC. Residues: CASSPLAGSSYNEQFF. Supplemented by reference TRBV7-9 and TRBJ2-1, the full variable domain reads DTGVSQNPRHKITKRGQNVTFRCDPISEHNRLYWYRQTLGQGPEFLTYFQNEAQLEKSRLLSDRFSAERPKGSFSTLEIQRTEQGDSAMYLCASSPLAGSSYNEQFFGPGTRLTVL.

The rearrangement joins TRBV4-2 to TRBJ2-1; TRBD2 agrees at 13 bases. In germline, CDR1 is LGHNA, CDR2 YNFKEQ. J gave up 10 bases and V 4 bases, and 10 bases lay outside the gene matches. The CDR3 spans 16 residues. The CDR3 here is CASSLTSGGALGEQFF. The CDR3 coding sequence is TGTGCCAGCAGCCTTACTAGCGGGGGGGCTTTGGGCGAGCAGTTCTTC.

This rearrangement joins TRBV14 to TRBJ1-1, with a weak D call TRBD1 (5 bases). In germline, CDR1 is SGHDN, CDR2 FVKESK. CDR3 length: 15 residues. Trimming cost V 0 bases and J 1 base, with 9 bases left between them. CDR3 bases: TGTGCCAGCAGCCAAGATTGGGGCCAGAACACTGAAGCTTTCTTT. It is translated as CASSQDWGQNTEAFF.

The CDR3 sequence: CATSREYLRNTEAFF. Here the CDR3 DNA reads TGTGCCACCAGCAGAGAATATCTCCGGAACACTGAAGCTTTCTTT. The chain uses TRBV15 and TRBJ1-1; no clear D gene. Trimming removed 0 bases at V and 1 base at J, with 9 bases between. This CDR3 is 15 amino acids long. The germline V gene encodes CDR1 LNHNV and CDR2 YYDKDF (reference sequence). Filled out from reference TRBV15 and TRBJ1-1, the complete variable domain reads DAMVIQNPRYQVTQFGKPVTLSCSQTLNHNVMYWYQQKSSQAPKLLFHYYDKDFNNEADTPDNFQSRRPNTSFCFLDIRSPGLGDTAMYLCATSREYLRNTEAFFGQGTRLTVV.